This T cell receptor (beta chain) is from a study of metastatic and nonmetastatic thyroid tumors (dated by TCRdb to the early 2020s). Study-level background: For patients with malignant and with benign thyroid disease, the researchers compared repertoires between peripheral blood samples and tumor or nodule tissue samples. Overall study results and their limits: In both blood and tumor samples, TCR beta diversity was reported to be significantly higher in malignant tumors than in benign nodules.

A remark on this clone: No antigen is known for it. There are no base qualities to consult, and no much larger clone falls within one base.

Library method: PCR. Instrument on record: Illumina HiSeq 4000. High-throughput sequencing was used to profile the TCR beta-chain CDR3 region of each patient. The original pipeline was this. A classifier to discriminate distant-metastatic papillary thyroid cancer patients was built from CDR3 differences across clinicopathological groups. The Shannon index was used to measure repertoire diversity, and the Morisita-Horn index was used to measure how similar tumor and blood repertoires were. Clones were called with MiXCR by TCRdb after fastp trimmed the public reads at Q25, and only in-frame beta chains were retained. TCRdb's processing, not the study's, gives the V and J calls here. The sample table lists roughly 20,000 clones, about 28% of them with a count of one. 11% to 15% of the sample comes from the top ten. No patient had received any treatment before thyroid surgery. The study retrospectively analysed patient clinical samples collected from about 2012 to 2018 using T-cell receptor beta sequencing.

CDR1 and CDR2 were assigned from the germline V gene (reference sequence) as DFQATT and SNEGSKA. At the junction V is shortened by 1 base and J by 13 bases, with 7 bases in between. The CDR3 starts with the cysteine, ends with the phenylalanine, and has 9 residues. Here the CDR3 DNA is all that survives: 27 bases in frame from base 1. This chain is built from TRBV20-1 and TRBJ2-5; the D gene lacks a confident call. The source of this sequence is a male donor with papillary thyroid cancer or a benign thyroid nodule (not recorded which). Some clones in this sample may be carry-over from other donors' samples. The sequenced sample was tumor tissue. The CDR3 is CSARGVRYF. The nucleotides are TGCAGTGCTAGAGGGGTCCGGTACTTC.